These 22 T cell receptor beta chains originate from one sample sequenced in a study of monozygotic twins with inflammatory bowel disease. TCRdb reprocessed the 5' RACE reads, with one entry per CDR3 protein and no DNA. The sample data list approximately 380,000 distinct CDR3 sequences. The sample was blood. The receptors were sampled from a human donor with ulcerative colitis or Crohn's disease, or a healthy co-twin of an affected twin (not recorded which).

This rearrangement joins TRBV6-5 to TRBJ1-6. The germline V gene has CDR1 MNHEY and CDR2 SVGAGI. CDR3 length: 16 residues. The CDR3 region is CASSYSIAGFGSPLHF.

This sequence joins TRBV12-3 or TRBV12-4 and TRBJ2-1; TCRdb names TRBD2, which stays unverified in the absence of DNA. The CDR3 has 14 amino acids. The CDR3 is CASSLREINNEQFF.

The V call is TRBV28, the J call TRBJ2-1. This CDR3 is built from 16 residues. Germline CDR1 MDHEN, CDR2 SYDVKM. CDR3 residues: CASSLYRRDSYNEQFF.

This rearrangement joins TRBV5-1 to TRBJ2-7; lacking DNA, the TRBD1 call made by TCRdb goes unchecked. Germline assignment: CDR1 SGHRS and CDR2 YFSETQ. CDR3 length equals 16 residues. This CDR3 reads CASSDRGGTQTYEQYF. The complete variable domain, with remaining parts taken from reference TRBV5-1 and TRBJ2-7, reads KAGVTQTPRYLIKTRGQQVTLSCSPISGHRSVSWYQQTPGQGLQFLFEYFSETQRNKGNFPGRFSGRQFSNSRSEMNVSTLELGDSALYLCASSDRGGTQTYEQYFGPGTRLTVT.

V gene TRBV4-3 combines with J gene TRBJ2-7; with no DNA, the TCRdb D assignment of TRBD1 cannot be verified. Germline V gives CDR1 LGHNA, CDR2 YSLEER. This CDR3 comprises 15 residues. CDR3 loop: CASSQSVPVGGEQYF.

The chain links TRBV5-6 to TRBJ2-6; there is no DNA to check the TCRdb D call of TRBD2. The CDR3 sequence is 15 residues long. CDR1 is SGHDT, CDR2 YYEEEE, per germline. CDR3 amino acids: CASTPGLSGANVLTF.

V is TRBV6-2 or TRBV6-3 and J is TRBJ1-5. CDR1 is MNHEY, CDR2 SVGEGT, per germline. This CDR3 region has 14 residues. CDR3 amino acids: CASSYLAVNQPQHF.

V usage is TRBV7-2 and J usage is TRBJ1-4; TCRdb gives TRBD1 as the D gene, but with no DNA this cannot be confirmed. In germline, CDR1 is SGHTA, CDR2 FQGNSA. The CDR3 spans 16 residues. The CDR3 sequence is CASSITLQGAGEKLFF.

The genes are TRBV19 and TRBJ1-6. Germline CDR1 reads LNHDA; CDR2 reads SQIVND (reference sequence). CDR3 length: 14 amino acids. CDR3 region: CASAFGFANSPLHF.

This chain connects TRBV5-1 to TRBJ2-7; TCRdb picks TRBD2, but there is no DNA to check that call. CDR1 and CDR2 from the germline V gene are SGHRS and YFSETQ. This CDR3 comprises 15 residues. CDR3 sequence: CASSSLQGPPYEQYF.

The J gene is TRBJ1-1, the V gene TRBV5-4; TCRdb's D call of TRBD1 is untestable without DNA. CDR1 SGHNT and CDR2 YYREEE come from the germline V gene (reference sequence). This CDR3 spans 15 amino acids. The CDR3 spells CASSHRGTEDTEAFF.

The chain joins TRBV3-1 to TRBJ2-5; with no DNA, the TCRdb D assignment of TRBD2 cannot be verified. This CDR3 region has 16 residues. CDR1 and CDR2 from the germline V gene are LGHDT and YNNKEL (reference sequence). CDR3 in amino acids: CASSQGASGIQETQYF.

The J gene is TRBJ2-3, the V gene TRBV30. Per germline, CDR1 GTSNPN and CDR2 SVGIG (reference sequence). The CDR3 contains 14 residues. The CDR3 loop is CAWSDAGHTDTQYF.

The chain combines TRBV20-1 with TRBJ2-2. Germline lookup yields CDR1 DFQATT and CDR2 SNEGSKA (reference sequence). The CDR3 length is 14 residues. The CDR3: CSATDGGRSGELFF.

This chain links TRBV18 with TRBJ2-1; TCRdb's assignment of TRBD1 cannot be checked, as there is no DNA. The germline gives CDR1 KGHSH, CDR2 LQKENI. The CDR3 consists of 18 residues. The CDR3 loop is CASSPPLWGQSAYNEQFF.

The V gene is TRBV12-3 or TRBV12-4, the J gene TRBJ2-5; there is no DNA to check the TCRdb D call of TRBD1. The CDR3 totals 14 residues. CDR3 in amino acids: CASSALLALETQYF.

This chain joins TRBV5-6 and TRBJ2-2; without DNA, the TCRdb call of TRBD1 cannot be checked. The CDR3 covers 15 residues. CDR1 is SGHDT and CDR2 is YYEEEE in the germline V gene. The CDR3 loop is CASSPGQRNTGEPFF.

This chain joins TRBV20-1 and TRBJ2-1; TCRdb's assignment of TRBD1 cannot be checked, as there is no DNA. Germline V gene lookup returns CDR1 DFQATT and CDR2 SNEGSKA (reference sequence). The CDR3 length is 14 residues. The CDR3 sequence is CSATPGTATNEQFF.

The J gene is TRBJ2-4, the V gene TRBV6-2 or TRBV6-3; without DNA, the TCRdb call of TRBD1 cannot be checked. The CDR3 has 15 amino acids. CDR1 and CDR2 (germline): MNHEY, SVGEGT. CDR3 residues: CASSPPGVTKNIQYF.

The chain has TRBV5-6 and TRBJ2-2; TCRdb's D gene call, TRBD1, goes unchecked for lack of DNA. The CDR3 has 16 amino acids. Per germline, CDR1 SGHDT and CDR2 YYEEEE. Here the CDR3 reads CASSLQKSRGTGELFF.

The J gene is TRBJ2-2, the V gene TRBV7-3; TCRdb's D call, TRBD1, is unchecked because there is no DNA. The V gene's germline CDR1 is SGHTA and CDR2 FQGTGA. The length of the CDR3 is 13 residues. CDR3 sequence reads: CASSRGTTGELFF.

The J gene is TRBJ1-3, the V gene TRBV7-9; TCRdb's D gene call, TRBD1, goes unchecked for lack of DNA. The CDR3 runs to 15 residues. The germline CDR1 and CDR2 sequences are SEHNR and FQNEAQ (reference sequence). The CDR3 loop reads CASSRKGLSGNTIYF.